These T cell receptor beta chains were read from a single sample in a study of T cell responses to AZD1222 COVID-19 vaccine. Method: immunoSEQ multiplex PCR; TCRdb's copy keeps in-frame clones and lacks some. The repertoire holds 140,000 to 150,000 clones, approximately 90% seen once, with about 3.5% in the top ten. This specimen consisted of peripheral blood, obtained on day 0 of AZD1222 vaccination. These receptors all stem from an adult in good health. Each CDR3 is given with its conserved first and last residue. A D gene is named only where the DNA matches it firmly. Clone size is given for some rows only: seen once, a few or many times, or a class if the clone is expanded.

size	D	J	V	DNA	CDR3
NA	NA	TRBJ2-5	TRBV28	TGTGCCAGCCGAGTGGCAGGTGAGACCCAGTACTTC	CASRVAGETQYF
NA	NA	TRBJ2-7	TRBV7-8	TGTGCCACAAAAGGGGGGCAGAGCGAGCAGTACTTC	CATKGGQSEQYF
NA	NA	TRBJ1-5	TRBV28	TGTGCCAGCAGTTTGAACCGGGATCTTCAGCCCCAGCATTTT	CASSLNRDLQPQHF
once	NA	TRBJ1-1	TRBV27	TGTGCCAGCAGTTTTTTGGGCTCTGAAGCTTTCTTT	CASSFLGSEAFF
NA	NA	TRBJ2-7	TRBV19	TGTGCCAGTAGTATAGCCCAGGGGCGTACCTACGAGCAGTACTTC	CASSIAQGRTYEQYF
NA	NA	TRBJ1-3	TRBV18	TGTGCCAGCTCACCAGGAGCAGGGCACGGAAACACCATATATTTT	CASSPGAGHGNTIYF
NA	NA	TRBJ1-2	TRBV7-9	TGTGCCAGCAGCGCCTGGACAGCCTTGATGGGCGGCTACACCTTC	CASSAWTALMGGYTF
NA	NA	TRBJ2-6	TRBV19	TGTGCCAGTACCCAGGGGCAGCCTGGGGCCAACGTCCTGACTTTC	CASTQGQPGANVLTF
NA	NA	TRBJ1-6	TRBV30	TGTGCCTGGATGGGTCGAACAAGGGGGAATTCACCCCTCCACTTT	CAWMGRTRGNSPLHF
NA	TRBD1	TRBJ1-4	TRBV6-2/TRBV6-3	TGTGCCAGCAGTTCGCGGACAGGGTATTATGAAAAACTGTTTTTT	CASSSRTGYYEKLFF
NA	NA	TRBJ2-6	TRBV6-2/TRBV6-3	TGTGCCAGCAGTTACTCGAGAGGCGGGGCGGCTGGGGCCAACGTCCTGACTTTC	CASSYSRGGAAGANVLTF
NA	TRBD1	TRBJ1-4	TRBV5-1	TGCGCCAGCAGCTGGTCTACAGGGGGTGAGAGGGCTAATGAAAAACTGTTTTTT	CASSWSTGGERANEKLFF
NA	TRBD2	TRBJ2-2	TRBV11-2	TGTGCCAGCAGCTTAATAGCGGGTGGGACCGGGGAGCTGTTTTTT	CASSLIAGGTGELFF
NA	NA	TRBJ1-6	TRBV7-9	TGTGCCAGCAGCCCTCTCACAGGAGGAAATAATTCACCCCTCCACTTT	CASSPLTGGNNSPLHF
NA	TRBD1	TRBJ1-3	TRBV18	TGTGCCAGCTCACCACTCAGCGACAGGGGCTCTTTAATAAACACCATATATTTT	CASSPLSDRGSLINTIYF
NA	NA	TRBJ1-1	TRBV28	TGTGCCAGCAGTTTCCGAGGGGCCGGGACTGAAGCTTTCTTT	CASSFRGAGTEAFF
NA	NA	TRBJ2-2	TRBV11-2	TGTGCCAGCAGGTTAGCACCTAGCGACACCGGGGAGCTGTTTTTT	CASRLAPSDTGELFF
once	NA	TRBJ2-3	TRBV6-5	TGTGCCAGCAGCGCCTTAGCGGGCACAGATACGCAGTATTTT	CASSALAGTDTQYF
NA	NA	TRBJ1-3	TRBV5-4	TGTGCCAGCAGCTTTAATACAGGTTCTATCTCTGGAAACACCATATATTTT	CASSFNTGSISGNTIYF
NA	NA	TRBJ2-7	TRBV5-6	TGTGCCAGCAGCTTGGGGTACCCCACTTACGAGCAGTACTTC	CASSLGYPTYEQYF
NA	NA	TRBJ2-4	TRBV11-2	TGTGCCAGCAGCTTAGGTTCAGGGACCAAAAACATTCAGTACTTC	CASSLGSGTKNIQYF
NA	TRBD1	TRBJ1-2	TRBV7-2	TGTGCCAGCAGCATCGAGGGGACAGGGGGCGGCTACACCTTC	CASSIEGTGGGYTF
once	TRBD1	TRBJ2-5	TRBV5-4	TGTGCCAGCAGACCGGGACAGCAAGAGACCCAGTACTTC	CASRPGQQETQYF
NA	TRBD1	TRBJ2-2	TRBV7-2	TGTGCCAGCAGCCCCCGGACAGGGTACACCGGGGAGCTGTTTTTT	CASSPRTGYTGELFF
NA	TRBD1	TRBJ1-2	TRBV6-4	TGTGCCAGCAGTGACGGGACAGGGCTCCTTTATGGCTACACCTTC	CASSDGTGLLYGYTF
NA	TRBD1	TRBJ2-2	TRBV6-5	TGTGCCAGCAGCCTCGGACAGGCGAACACCGGGGAGCTGTTTTTT	CASSLGQANTGELFF
NA	NA	TRBJ2-1	TRBV7-3	TGTGCCAGCAGCTTACAGGGAGGTGGGGAATATGAGCAGTTCTTC	CASSLQGGGEYEQFF
NA	TRBD2	TRBJ2-3	TRBV6-5	TGTGCTACAAAAGCGGGAGGGGGGGTATATACGCAGTATTTT	CATKAGGGVYTQYF
NA	TRBD1	TRBJ2-7	TRBV4-3	TGCGCCAGCAGCCCGGGACAGAGCTCCTACGAGCAGTACTTC	CASSPGQSSYEQYF
NA	NA	TRBJ1-1	TRBV19	TGTGCCAGTAGTATAGAGGACGGCTTGAACACTGAAGCTTTCTTT	CASSIEDGLNTEAFF
NA	TRBD1	TRBJ1-6	TRBV10-3	TGTGCCATCAGTGAGTCGGGACAGGGGGCTAAGAATTCACCCCTCCACTTT	CAISESGQGAKNSPLHF
NA	TRBD1	TRBJ2-3	TRBV6-1	TGTGCCAGCAGTGACCCTCCCGGTCGGGGACAGGGCACAGATACGCAGTATTTT	CASSDPPGRGQGTDTQYF
NA	NA	TRBJ1-5	TRBV30	TGTGCCTGGAGCCCGGGGAGGGGTCAGCCCCAGCATTTT	CAWSPGRGQPQHF
once	NA	TRBJ1-2	TRBV5-1	TGCGCCAGCAGCTTAGGGGGAACAGGGCACTATGGCTACACCTTC	CASSLGGTGHYGYTF
NA	NA	TRBJ2-3	TRBV11-3	TGTGCCAGCAGCTCGGACGGTTACACAGATACGCAGTATTTT	CASSSDGYTDTQYF
NA	NA	TRBJ1-6	TRBV7-8	TGTGCCAGCAGCTGGGACCGGGCGGGGAATTCACCCCTCCACTTT	CASSWDRAGNSPLHF
NA	NA	TRBJ2-1	TRBV6-2/TRBV6-3	TGTGCCAGCACCCCAACCGGACCTAGCTCCTACAATGAGCAGTTCTTC	CASTPTGPSSYNEQFF
NA	NA	TRBJ2-6	TRBV29-1	TGCAGCGTTGAATTTGCTACAACCTCTGGGGCCAACGTCCTGACTTTC	CSVEFATTSGANVLTF
NA	TRBD2	TRBJ2-7	TRBV10-3	TGTGCCACAGAGTTGGGACTAGACTACGAGCAGTACTTC	CATELGLDYEQYF
once	TRBD1	TRBJ1-4	TRBV29-1	TGCAGCGTTGAGCAGGGGGGTTTAGGTAATGAAAAACTGTTTTTT	CSVEQGGLGNEKLFF
NA	TRBD1	TRBJ2-2	TRBV6-5	TGTGCCAGCAGCCAGGGGGCTCCCGGGGAGCTGTTTTTT	CASSQGAPGELFF
NA	TRBD2	TRBJ2-5	TRBV27	TGTGCCAGCAGCCTGGCGGGCAGCGGGAGGTTGGAGACCCAGTACTTC	CASSLAGSGRLETQYF
NA	TRBD2	TRBJ2-1	TRBV24-1	TGTGCCACCAGAGGCACTAGCGGGAGCCCAAGCTCCTACAATGAGCAGTTCTTC	CATRGTSGSPSSYNEQFF
NA	NA	TRBJ2-1	TRBV15	TGTGCCACCAGCAGTGCAGGGTTGCGGGGCCACAATGAGCAGTTCTTC	CATSSAGLRGHNEQFF
NA	NA	TRBJ2-3	TRBV5-4	TGTGCCAGCAACGGCGGACGGACCTTCGCCGGAGAAGCGCAGTATTTT	CASNGGRTFAGEAQYF
NA	TRBD2	TRBJ2-7	TRBV7-8	TGTGCCAGCAGGCAGGGGACTAGCGGGAGCGGAACGCGCGAGCAGTACTTC	CASRQGTSGSGTREQYF
once	TRBD1	TRBJ1-2	TRBV3-1/TRBV3-2	TGTGCCAGCAGGGGGAAGACAGGGGAGGACTATGGCTACACCTTC	CASRGKTGEDYGYTF
NA	NA	TRBJ1-1	TRBV14	TGTGCCAGCAGCCAAGTGAACTCCTTGAACACTGAAGCTTTCTTT	CASSQVNSLNTEAFF
NA	TRBD1	TRBJ2-5	TRBV5-8	TGTGCCAGCAGCCGACAGGGGCTCGGACGAGAGACCCAGTACTTC	CASSRQGLGRETQYF
NA	TRBD2	TRBJ2-5	TRBV5-1	TGCGCCAGCAACTACGGTAGCGGGCGCGAAGAGACCCAGTACTTC	CASNYGSGREETQYF
NA	NA	TRBJ2-7	TRBV7-8	TGTGCCAGCAGCTTAGCACAGGGTGGGCAGTACTTC	CASSLAQGGQYF
NA	NA	TRBJ1-5	TRBV10-3	TGTGCCATCCGATTTGTACTGGGCAATCAGCCCCAGCATTTT	CAIRFVLGNQPQHF
NA	NA	TRBJ2-3	TRBV3-1/TRBV3-2	TGTGCCAGCAGCCAATCGGGAAGCACAGATACGCAGTATTTT	CASSQSGSTDTQYF
once	NA	TRBJ2-6	TRBV12-5	TGTGCTAGTGGTTTCCAAGCAGGGTCCCCCTCTGGGGCCAACGTCCTGACTTTC	CASGFQAGSPSGANVLTF
NA	NA	TRBJ1-2	TRBV27	TGTGCCAGCAGTTTATCCGCGGATGAATACTATGGCTACACCTTC	CASSLSADEYYGYTF
NA	TRBD1	TRBJ1-6	TRBV7-2	TGTGCCAGCAGCTTACAGGGGGCACAAAATTCACCCCTCCACTTT	CASSLQGAQNSPLHF
NA	TRBD2	TRBJ2-3	TRBV28	TGTGCCAGCAGTAATGGGGGGGACACAGATACGCAGTATTTT	CASSNGGDTDTQYF
NA	NA	TRBJ1-5	TRBV3-1/TRBV3-2	TGTGCCAGCAGCCAGGACAGCGAAGACAATCAGCCCCAGCATTTT	CASSQDSEDNQPQHF